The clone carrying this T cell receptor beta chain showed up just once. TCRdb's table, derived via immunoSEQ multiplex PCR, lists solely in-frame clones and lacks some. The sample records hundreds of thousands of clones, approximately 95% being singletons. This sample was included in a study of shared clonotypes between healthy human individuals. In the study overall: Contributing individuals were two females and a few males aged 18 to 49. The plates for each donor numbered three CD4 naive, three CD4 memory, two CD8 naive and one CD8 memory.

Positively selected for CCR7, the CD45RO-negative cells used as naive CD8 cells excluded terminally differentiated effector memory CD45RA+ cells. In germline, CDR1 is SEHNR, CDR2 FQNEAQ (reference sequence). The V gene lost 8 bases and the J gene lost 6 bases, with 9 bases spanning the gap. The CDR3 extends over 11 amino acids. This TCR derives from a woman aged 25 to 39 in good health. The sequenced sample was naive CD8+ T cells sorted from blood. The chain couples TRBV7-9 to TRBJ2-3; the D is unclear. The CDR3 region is CASWDVDTQYF. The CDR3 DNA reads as TGTGCCAGCTGGGATGTTGATACGCAGTATTTT.